This T cell receptor (beta chain) was obtained from a study of CD8 T cells in ankylosing spondylitis. Study-level points and caveats: Ankylosing spondylitis blood appeared to be characterized by a TCR beta motif of 7 to 9 highly homologous variants. Reportedly, disease-linked clones are significantly enriched in ankylosing spondylitis patients' matched synovial fluid. Several of the motif variants were reported before in synovial fluid and blood from reactive arthritis.

The sample holds many counts of this clonotype. Its antigen is as yet unknown. Germline V CDR1 and CDR2: SEHNR, FQNEAQ (reference sequence). This CDR3 is built from 15 residues. The V and J ends lost 0 bases and 3 bases respectively, with 12 bases between them. By quantitative 5'-RACE with molecular barcodes, the TCR beta libraries were made. TCRdb passed the 5' RACE reads through MiXCR, listing each CDR3 protein once. The repertoire holds roughly 90,000 distinct CDR3 sequences, with roughly 9% as singletons. The sequenced sample consisted of blood, either unsorted or a sorted T cell fraction (not recorded which). This receptor was obtained from a male donor with ankylosing spondylitis. The V gene is TRBV7-9, the J gene TRBJ2-7; the D gene is possibly TRBD1 (6 bases). The CDR3 DNA reads as TGTGCCAGCAGCTTAGCCGGGACACTTATCTACGAGCAGTACTTC. It codes for CASSLAGTLIYEQYF.